Sequencing of this T cell receptor beta chain was carried out in a study of blood T cell repertoires in COVID-19. Study-level background: Sites in the United States, Italy and Spain provided acute and convalescent COVID-19 samples. Nucleic acid was either cDNA or gDNA, and it came from T cells, B-cell-depleted T cells, or PBMCs.

Followed over time, Seattle patients had been enrolled while infection was active. Trimming took off 5 bases at V and 1 base at J, with 14 bases between the two ends. The CDR3 is 15 residues long. Germline CDR1 reads SGHTA; CDR2 reads FQGTGA. In the authors' workflow: Amplification of reference gene primers was used by the study to estimate nucleated cell counts. Clones were sequenced by immunoSEQ multiplex PCR, and TCRdb holds only the in-frame ones, with some missing. Clonal size and the V and J genes are those of that table, whereas D and trimming came from the DNA. Among 80,000 to 95,000 clones listed, roughly 79% were seen once.

The V gene is TRBV7-3, the J gene TRBJ1-1, with D perhaps matching TRBD1 (6 bases). Material: peripheral blood. The source is a man older than 75 with COVID-19, enrolled during active disease. For the CDR3, the DNA is TGTGCCAGCAGCCCTTTTGGGGGGGCGAACACTGAAGCTTTCTTT. As protein: CASSPFGGANTEAFF.